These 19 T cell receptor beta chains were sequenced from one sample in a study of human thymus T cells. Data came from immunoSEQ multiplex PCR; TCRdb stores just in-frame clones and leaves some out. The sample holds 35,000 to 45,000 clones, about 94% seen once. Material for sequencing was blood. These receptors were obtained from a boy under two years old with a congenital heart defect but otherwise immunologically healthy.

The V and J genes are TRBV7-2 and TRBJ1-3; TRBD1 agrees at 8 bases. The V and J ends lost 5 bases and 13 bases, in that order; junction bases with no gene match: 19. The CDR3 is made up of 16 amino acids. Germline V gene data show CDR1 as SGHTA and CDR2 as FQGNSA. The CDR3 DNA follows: TGTGCCAGCAGCCCCAGATCGGCAGTCCAGGGGGCTTCAATATATTTT. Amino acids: CASSPRSAVQGASIYF.

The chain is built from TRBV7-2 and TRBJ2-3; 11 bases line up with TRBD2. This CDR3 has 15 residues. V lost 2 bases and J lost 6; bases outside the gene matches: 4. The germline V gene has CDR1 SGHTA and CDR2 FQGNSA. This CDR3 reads CASSLIAGGRDTQYF. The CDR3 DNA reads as TGTGCCAGCAGCTTAATAGCGGGGGGGCGGGATACGCAGTATTTT.

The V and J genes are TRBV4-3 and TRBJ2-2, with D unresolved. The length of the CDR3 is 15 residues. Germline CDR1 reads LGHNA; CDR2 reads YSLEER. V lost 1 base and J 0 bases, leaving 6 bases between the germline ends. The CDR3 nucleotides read TGCGCCAGCAGCCAAGGATGGGCGAACACCGGGGAGCTGTTTTTT. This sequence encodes CASSQGWANTGELFF.

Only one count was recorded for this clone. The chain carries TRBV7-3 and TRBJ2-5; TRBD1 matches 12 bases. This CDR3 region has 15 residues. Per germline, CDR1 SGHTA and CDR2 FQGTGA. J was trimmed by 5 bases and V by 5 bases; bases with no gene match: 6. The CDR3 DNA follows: TGTGCCAGCAGCAAGACCGGGACAGGGGGCGAGACCCAGTACTTC. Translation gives CASSKTGTGGETQYF.

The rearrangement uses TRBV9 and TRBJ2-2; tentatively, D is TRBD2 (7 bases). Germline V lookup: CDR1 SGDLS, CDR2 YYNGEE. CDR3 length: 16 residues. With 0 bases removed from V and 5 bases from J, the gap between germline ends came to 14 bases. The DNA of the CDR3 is TGTGCCAGCAGCGTAGCTCGGGGGGCCGGGACCGGGGAGCTGTTTTTT. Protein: CASSVARGAGTGELFF.

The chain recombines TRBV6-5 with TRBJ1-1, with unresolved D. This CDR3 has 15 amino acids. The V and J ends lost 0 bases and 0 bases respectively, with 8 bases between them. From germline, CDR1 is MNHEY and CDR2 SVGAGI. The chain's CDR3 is CASSYSHRLNTEAFF. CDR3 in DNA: TGTGCCAGCAGTTACTCGCACCGATTGAACACTGAAGCTTTCTTT.

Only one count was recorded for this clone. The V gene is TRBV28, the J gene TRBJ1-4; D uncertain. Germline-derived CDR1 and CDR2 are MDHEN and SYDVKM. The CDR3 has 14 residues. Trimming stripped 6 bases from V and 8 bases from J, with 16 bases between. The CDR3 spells CASSHRPAGEKLFF. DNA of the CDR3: TGTGCCAGCAGCCACCGACCCGCGGGGGAAAAACTGTTTTTT. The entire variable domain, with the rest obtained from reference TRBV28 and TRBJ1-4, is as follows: DVKVTQSSRYLVKRTGEKVFLECVQDMDHENMFWYRQDPGLGLRLIYFSYDVKMKEKGDIPEGYSVSREKKERFSLILESASTNQTSMYLCASSHRPAGEKLFFGSGTQLSVL.

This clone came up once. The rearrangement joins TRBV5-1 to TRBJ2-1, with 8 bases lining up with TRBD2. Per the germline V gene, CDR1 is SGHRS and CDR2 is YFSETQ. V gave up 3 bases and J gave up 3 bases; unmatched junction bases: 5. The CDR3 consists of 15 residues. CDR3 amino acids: CASSYEAGVYNEQFF. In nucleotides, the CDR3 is TGCGCCAGCAGCTATGAAGCGGGGGTCTACAATGAGCAGTTCTTC.

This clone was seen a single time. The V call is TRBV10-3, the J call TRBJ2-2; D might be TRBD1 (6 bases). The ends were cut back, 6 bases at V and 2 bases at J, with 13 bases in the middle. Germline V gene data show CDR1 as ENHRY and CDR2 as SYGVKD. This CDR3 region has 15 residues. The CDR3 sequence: CAISQGSTNTGELFF. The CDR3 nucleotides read TGTGCCATCAGCCAGGGGAGCACCAACACCGGGGAGCTGTTTTTT.

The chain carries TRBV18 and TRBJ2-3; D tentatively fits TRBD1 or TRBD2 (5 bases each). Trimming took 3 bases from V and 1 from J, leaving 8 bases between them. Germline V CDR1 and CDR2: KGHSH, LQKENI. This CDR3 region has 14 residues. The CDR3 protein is CASSPLGGTDTQYF. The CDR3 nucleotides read TGTGCCAGCTCACCCCTGGGGGGCACAGATACGCAGTATTTT.

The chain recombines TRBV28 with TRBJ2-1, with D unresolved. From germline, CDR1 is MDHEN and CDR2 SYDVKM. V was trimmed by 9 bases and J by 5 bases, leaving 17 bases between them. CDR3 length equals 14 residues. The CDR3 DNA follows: TGTGCCAGGACCGGCCTGGGCTGCCACAATGAGCAGTTCTTC. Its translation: CARTGLGCHNEQFF.

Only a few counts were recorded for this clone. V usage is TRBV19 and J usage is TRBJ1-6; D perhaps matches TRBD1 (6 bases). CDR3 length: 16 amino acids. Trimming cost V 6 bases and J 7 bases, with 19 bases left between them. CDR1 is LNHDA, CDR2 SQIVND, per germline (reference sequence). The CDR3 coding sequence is TGTGCCAGTAGGGCCGGGAGGGACATTGGAAATTCACCCCTCCACTTT. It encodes CASRAGRDIGNSPLHF.

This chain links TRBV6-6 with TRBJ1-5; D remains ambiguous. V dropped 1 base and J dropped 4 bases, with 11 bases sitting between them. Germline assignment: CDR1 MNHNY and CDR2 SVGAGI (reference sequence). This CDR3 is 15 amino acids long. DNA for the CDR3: TGTGCCAGCAGTTACTGGCAGGCCTTTAATCAGCCCCAGCATTTT. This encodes CASSYWQAFNQPQHF.

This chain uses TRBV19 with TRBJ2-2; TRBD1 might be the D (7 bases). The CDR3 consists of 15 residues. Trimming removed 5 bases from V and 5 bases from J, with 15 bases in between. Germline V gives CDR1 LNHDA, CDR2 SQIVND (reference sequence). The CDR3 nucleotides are TGTGCCAGTAGTCCGGAGGGGGCGGGGACCGGGGAGCTGTTTTTT. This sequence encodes CASSPEGAGTGELFF. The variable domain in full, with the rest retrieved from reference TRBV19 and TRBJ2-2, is DGGITQSPKYLFRKEGQNVTLSCEQNLNHDAMYWYRQDPGQGLRLIYYSQIVNDFQKGDIAEGYSVSREKKESFPLTVTSAQKNPTAFYLCASSPEGAGTGELFFGEGSRLTVL.

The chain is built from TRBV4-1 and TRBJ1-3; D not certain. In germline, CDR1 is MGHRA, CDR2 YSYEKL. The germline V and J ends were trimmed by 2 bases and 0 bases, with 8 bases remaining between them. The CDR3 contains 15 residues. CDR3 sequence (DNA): TGCGCCAGCAGCCAATGGCAGAGCTCTGGAAACACCATATATTTT. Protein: CASSQWQSSGNTIYF.

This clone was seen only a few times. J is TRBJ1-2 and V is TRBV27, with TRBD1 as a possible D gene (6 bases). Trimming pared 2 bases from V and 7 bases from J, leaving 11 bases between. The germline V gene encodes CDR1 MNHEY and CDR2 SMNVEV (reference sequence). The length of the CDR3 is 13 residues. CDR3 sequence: CASSLNHRAGYTF. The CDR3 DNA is TGTGCCAGCAGTTTAAACCACAGGGCTGGCTACACCTTC.

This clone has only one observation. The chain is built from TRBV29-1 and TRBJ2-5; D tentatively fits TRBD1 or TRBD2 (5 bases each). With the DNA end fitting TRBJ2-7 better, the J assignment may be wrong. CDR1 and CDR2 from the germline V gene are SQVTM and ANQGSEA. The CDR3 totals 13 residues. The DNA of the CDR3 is TGCAGCGTCGCGAGGGACCTCTCCTACGAGCAGTACTTC. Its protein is CSVARDLSYEQYF.

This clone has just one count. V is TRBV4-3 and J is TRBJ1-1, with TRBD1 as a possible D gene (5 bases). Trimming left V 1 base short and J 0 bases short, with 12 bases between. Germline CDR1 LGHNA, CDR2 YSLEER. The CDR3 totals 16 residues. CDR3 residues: CASSQGGDFMNTEAFF. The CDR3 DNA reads TGCGCCAGCAGCCAAGGGGGGGATTTTATGAACACTGAAGCTTTCTTT.

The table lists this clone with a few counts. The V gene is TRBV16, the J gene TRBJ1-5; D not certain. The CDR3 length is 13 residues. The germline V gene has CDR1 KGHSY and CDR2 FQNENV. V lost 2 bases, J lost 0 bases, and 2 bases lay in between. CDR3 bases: TGTGCCAGCAGCCAAAATAGCAATCAGCCCCAGCATTTT. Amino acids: CASSQNSNQPQHF.